This T cell receptor beta chain came from a study of regulatory T cells in long-lasting Graves disease. Time point given: newly diagnosed GD, antithyroid drugs for less than 3 months. The TCR library was made from RNA that had been extracted from PBMCs in TRIzol. In this sample, this clonotype turned up many times. This CDR3 is built from 13 residues. The germline V and J ends were trimmed by 3 bases and 7 bases, with 12 bases remaining between them. The germline gives CDR1 SEHNR, CDR2 FQNEAQ (reference sequence). HTBI primers from iRepertoire and Arm-PCR of CDR3 regions yielded the TCR beta libraries. TCRdb itself ran the multiplex PCR reads through MiXCR, one entry per CDR3 protein. The profile shows around 450,000 distinct CDR3 sequences, roughly 15% of them singletons. The data were also submitted as part of a second study, on T cells in Graves' hyperthyroidism and ophthalmopathy.

This sample comprised peripheral blood mononuclear cells (PBMCs), obtained at new diagnosis, from a patient treated with antithyroid drugs. The chain links TRBV7-9 to TRBJ2-5; unclear D gene. This TCR derives from a woman in her thirties or forties with Graves disease. The CDR3, as DNA: TGTGCCAGCAGCTTCGTGGCGGATGGGACCCAGTACTTC. Its translation is CASSFVADGTQYF.